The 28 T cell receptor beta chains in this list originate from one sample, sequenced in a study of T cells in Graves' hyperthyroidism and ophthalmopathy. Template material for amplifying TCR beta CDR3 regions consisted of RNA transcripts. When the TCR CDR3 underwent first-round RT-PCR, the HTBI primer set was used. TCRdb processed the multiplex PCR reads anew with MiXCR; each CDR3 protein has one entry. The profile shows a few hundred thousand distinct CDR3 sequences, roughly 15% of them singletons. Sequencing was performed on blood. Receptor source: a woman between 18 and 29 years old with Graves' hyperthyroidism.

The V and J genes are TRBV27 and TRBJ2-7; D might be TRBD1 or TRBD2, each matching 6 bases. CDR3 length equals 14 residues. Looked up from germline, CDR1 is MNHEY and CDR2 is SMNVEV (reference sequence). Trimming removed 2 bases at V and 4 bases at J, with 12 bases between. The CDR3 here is CASSLVGGPYEQYF. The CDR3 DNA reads TGTGCCAGCAGTTTAGTCGGGGGCCCTTACGAGCAGTACTTC.

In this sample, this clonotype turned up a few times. CDR3 nucleotides: TGTGCCAGCAGCCCGGGGGGGCATACGTATGGCTACACCTTC. Encoded protein: CASSPGGHTYGYTF. The V call is TRBV5-4, the J call TRBJ1-2; TRBD1 might be the D (6 bases). Germline CDR1 reads SGHNT; CDR2 reads YYREEE (reference sequence). Trimming pared 4 bases from V and 5 bases from J, leaving 15 bases between. There are 14 residues in the CDR3. Based on the CDR3 plus reference TRBV5-4 and TRBJ1-2, the full variable domain is ETGVTQSPTHLIKTRGQQVTLRCSSQSGHNTVSWYQQALGQGPQFIFQYYREEENGRGNFPPRFSGLQFPNYSSELNVNALELDDSALYLCASSPGGHTYGYTFGSGTRLTVV.

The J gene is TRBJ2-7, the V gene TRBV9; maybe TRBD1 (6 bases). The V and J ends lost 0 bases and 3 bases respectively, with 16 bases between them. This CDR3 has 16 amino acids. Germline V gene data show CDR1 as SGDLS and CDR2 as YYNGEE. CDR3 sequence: CASSVETGATIYEQYF. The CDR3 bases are TGTGCCAGCAGCGTAGAGACAGGAGCTACCATCTACGAGCAGTACTTC.

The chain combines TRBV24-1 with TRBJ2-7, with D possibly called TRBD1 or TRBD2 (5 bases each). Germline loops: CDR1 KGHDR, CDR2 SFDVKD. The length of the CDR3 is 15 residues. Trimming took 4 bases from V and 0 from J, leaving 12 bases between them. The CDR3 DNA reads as TGTGCCACCAGTGAGGGGGACGGCCGCTCCTACGAGCAGTACTTC. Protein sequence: CATSEGDGRSYEQYF.

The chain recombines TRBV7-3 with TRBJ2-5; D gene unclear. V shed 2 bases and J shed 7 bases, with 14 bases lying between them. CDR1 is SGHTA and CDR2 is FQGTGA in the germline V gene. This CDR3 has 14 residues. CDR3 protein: CASSLSGESGTQYF. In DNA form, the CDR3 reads TGTGCCAGCAGCTTATCTGGTGAATCAGGGACCCAGTACTTC.

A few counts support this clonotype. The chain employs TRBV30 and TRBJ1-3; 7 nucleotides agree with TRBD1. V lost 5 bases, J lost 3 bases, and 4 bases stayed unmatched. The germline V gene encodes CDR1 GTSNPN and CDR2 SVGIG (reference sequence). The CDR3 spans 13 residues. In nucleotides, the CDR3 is TGTGCCTGGTGGACAGGCGATGGAAACACCATATATTTT. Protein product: CAWWTGDGNTIYF.

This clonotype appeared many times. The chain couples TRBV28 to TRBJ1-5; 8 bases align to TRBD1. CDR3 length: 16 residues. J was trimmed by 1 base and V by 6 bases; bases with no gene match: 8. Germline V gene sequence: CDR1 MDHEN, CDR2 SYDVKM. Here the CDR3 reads CASRLQGATSNQPQHF. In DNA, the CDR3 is TGTGCCAGCAGACTTCAGGGGGCGACGAGCAATCAGCCCCAGCATTTT. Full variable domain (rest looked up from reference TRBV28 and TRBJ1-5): DVKVTQSSRYLVKRTGEKVFLECVQDMDHENMFWYRQDPGLGLRLIYFSYDVKMKEKGDIPEGYSVSREKKERFSLILESASTNQTSMYLCASRLQGATSNQPQHFGDGTRLSIL.

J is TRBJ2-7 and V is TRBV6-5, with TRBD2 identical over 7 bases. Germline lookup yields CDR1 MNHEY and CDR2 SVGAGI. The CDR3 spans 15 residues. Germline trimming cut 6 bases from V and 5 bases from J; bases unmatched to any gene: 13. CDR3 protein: CASSLTGTTKDEQYF. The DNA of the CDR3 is TGTGCCAGCAGCTTAACCGGGACTACTAAGGACGAGCAGTACTTC.

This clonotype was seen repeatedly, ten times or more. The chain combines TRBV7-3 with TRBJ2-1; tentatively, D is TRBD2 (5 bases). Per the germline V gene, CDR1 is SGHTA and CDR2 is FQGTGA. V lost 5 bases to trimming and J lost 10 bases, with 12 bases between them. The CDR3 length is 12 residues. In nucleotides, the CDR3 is TGTGCCAGCAGCAGTCCCGGGGTCGAGCAGTTCTTC. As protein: CASSSPGVEQFF.

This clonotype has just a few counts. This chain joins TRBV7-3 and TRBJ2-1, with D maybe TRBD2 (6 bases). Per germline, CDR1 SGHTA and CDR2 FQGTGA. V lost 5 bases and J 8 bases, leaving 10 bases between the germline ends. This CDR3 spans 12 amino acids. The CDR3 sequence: CASSGSGDEQFF. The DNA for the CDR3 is TGTGCCAGCAGCGGGTCGGGAGATGAGCAGTTCTTC.

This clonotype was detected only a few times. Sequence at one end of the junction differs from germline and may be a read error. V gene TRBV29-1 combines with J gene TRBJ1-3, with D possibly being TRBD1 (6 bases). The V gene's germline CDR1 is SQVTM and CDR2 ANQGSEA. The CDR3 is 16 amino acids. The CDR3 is CSVEIRTALGGNTVYF. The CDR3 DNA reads TGCAGCGTTGAAATCCGGACAGCCTTAGGAGGAAACACCGTATATTTT.

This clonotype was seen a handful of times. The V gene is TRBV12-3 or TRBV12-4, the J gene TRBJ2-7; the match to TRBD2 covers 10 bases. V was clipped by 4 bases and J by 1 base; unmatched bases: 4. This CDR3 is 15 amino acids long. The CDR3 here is CASSSQTSGSYEQYF. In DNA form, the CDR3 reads TGTGCCAGCAGTTCACAGACTAGCGGGTCCTACGAGCAGTACTTC.

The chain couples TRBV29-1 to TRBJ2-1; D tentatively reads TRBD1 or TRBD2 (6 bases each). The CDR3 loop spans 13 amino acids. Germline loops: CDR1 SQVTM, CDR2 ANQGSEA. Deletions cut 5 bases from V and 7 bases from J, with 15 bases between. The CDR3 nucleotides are TGCAGCGTTTCTGGGGGGCTAGGGAATGAGCAGTTCTTC. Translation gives CSVSGGLGNEQFF.

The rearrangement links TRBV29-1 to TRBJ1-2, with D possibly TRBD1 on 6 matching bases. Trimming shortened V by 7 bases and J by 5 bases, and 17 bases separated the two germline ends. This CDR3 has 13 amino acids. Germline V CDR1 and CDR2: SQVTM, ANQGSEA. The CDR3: CSAQRDTRYGYTF. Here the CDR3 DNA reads TGCAGCGCTCAACGGGACACCCGATATGGCTACACCTTC.

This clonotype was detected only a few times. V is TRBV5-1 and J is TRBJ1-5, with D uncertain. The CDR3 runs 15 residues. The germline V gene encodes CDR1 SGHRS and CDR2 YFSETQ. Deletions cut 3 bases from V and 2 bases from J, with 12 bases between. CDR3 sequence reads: CASSSTTGGNQPQHF. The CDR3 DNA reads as TGCGCCAGCAGCTCCACTACTGGGGGCAATCAGCCCCAGCATTTT.

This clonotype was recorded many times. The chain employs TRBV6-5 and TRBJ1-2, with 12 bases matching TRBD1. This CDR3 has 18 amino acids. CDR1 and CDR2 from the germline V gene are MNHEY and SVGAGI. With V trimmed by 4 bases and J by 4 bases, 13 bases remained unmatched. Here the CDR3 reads CASSSYPVGTGGRYGYTF. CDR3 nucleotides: TGTGCCAGCAGTTCCTACCCCGTCGGGACAGGGGGCCGCTATGGCTACACCTTC.

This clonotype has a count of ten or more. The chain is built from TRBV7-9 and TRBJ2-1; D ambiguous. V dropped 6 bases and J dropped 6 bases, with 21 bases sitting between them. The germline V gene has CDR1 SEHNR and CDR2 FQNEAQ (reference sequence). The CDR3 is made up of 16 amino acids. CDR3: CASSPTHATATNEQFF. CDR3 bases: TGTGCCAGCAGTCCTACTCACGCCACGGCGACCAATGAGCAGTTCTTC.

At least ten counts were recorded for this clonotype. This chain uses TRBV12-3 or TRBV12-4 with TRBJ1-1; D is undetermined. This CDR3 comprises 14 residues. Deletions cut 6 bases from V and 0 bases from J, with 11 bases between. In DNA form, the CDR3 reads TGTGCCAGCAGCCCCGGGATCTTGAACACTGAAGCTTTCTTT. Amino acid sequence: CASSPGILNTEAFF.

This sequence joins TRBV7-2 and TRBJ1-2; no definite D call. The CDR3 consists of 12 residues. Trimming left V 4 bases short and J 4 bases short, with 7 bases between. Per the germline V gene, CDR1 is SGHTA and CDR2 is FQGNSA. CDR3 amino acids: CASSSTLYGYTF. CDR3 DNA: TGTGCCAGCAGCTCCACACTCTATGGCTACACCTTC.

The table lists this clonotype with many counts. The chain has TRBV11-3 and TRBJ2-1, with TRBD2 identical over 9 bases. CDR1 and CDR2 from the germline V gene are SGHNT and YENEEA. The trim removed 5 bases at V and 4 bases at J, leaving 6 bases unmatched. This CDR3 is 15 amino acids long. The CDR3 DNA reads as TGTGCCAGCAGCGCATCTAGCGGGACTTACAATGAGCAGTTCTTC. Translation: CASSASSGTYNEQFF.

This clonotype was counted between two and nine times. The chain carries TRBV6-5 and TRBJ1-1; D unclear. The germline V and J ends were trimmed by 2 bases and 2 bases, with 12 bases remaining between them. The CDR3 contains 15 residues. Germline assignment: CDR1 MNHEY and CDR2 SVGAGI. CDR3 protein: CASSYGPNPNTEAFF. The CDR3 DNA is TGTGCCAGCAGTTACGGGCCAAACCCAAACACTGAAGCTTTCTTT.

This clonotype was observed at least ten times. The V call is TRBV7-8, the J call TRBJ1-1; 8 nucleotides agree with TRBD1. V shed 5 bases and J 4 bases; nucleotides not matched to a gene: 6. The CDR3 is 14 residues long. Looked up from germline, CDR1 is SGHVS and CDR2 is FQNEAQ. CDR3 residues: CASSQQGVFTEAFF. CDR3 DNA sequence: TGTGCCAGCAGCCAACAGGGGGTTTTCACTGAAGCTTTCTTT.

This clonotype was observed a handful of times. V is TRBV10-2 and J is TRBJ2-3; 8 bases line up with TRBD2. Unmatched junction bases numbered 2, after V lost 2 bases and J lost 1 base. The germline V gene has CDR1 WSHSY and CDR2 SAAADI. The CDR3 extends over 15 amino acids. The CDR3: CASSERTSRTDTQYF. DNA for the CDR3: TGCGCCAGCAGTGAGAGGACTAGCCGCACAGATACGCAGTATTTT.

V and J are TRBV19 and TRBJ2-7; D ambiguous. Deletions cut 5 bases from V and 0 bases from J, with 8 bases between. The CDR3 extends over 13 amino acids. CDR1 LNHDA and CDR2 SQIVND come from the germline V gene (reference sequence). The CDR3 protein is CASSRSPSYEQYF. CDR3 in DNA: TGTGCCAGTAGTCGCAGCCCCTCCTACGAGCAGTACTTC.

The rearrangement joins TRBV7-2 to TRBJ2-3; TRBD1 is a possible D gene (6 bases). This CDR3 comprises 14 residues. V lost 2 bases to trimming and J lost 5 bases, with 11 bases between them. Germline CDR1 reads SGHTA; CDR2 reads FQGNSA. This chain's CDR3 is CASSLLGAGDTQYF. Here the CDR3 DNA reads TGTGCCAGCAGCTTACTGGGGGCGGGAGATACGCAGTATTTT. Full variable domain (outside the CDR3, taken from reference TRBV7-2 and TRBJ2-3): GAGVSQSPSNKVTEKGKDVELRCDPISGHTALYWYRQSLGQGLEFLIYFQGNSAPDKSGLPSDRFSAERTGGSVSTLTIQRTQQEDSAVYLCASSLLGAGDTQYFGPGTRLTVL.

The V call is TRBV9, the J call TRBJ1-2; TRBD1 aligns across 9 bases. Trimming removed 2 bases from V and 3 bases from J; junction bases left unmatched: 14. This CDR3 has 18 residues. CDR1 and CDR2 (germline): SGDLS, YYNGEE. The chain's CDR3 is CASSVSPRGQGTDYGYTF. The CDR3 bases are TGTGCCAGCAGCGTTTCCCCCCGGGGACAGGGAACGGACTATGGCTACACCTTC.

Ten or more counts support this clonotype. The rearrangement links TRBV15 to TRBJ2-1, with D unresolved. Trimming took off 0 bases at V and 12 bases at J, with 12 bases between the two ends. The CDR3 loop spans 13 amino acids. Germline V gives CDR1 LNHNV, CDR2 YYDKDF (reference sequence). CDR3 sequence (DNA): TGTGCCACCAGCAGAGATTCCACCCCGGGGCAGTTCTTC. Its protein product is CATSRDSTPGQFF.

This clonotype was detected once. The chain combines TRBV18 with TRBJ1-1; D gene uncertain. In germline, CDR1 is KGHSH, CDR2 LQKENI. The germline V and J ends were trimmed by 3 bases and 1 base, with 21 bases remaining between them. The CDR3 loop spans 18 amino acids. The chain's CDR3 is CASSPPTGLDSWNTEAFF. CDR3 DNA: TGTGCCAGCTCACCGCCGACGGGGTTGGATAGCTGGAACACTGAAGCTTTCTTT. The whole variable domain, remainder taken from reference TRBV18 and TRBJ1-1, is NAGVMQNPRHLVRRRGQEARLRCSPMKGHSHVYWYRQLPEEGLKFMVYLQKENIIDESGMPKERFSAEFPKEGPSILRIQQVVRGDSAAYFCASSPPTGLDSWNTEAFFGQGTRLTVV.